The clone carrying this T cell receptor beta chain was detected a few times. What it recognizes is unknown. This sample was taken from a study of Ad26.COV2.S vaccination and SARS-CoV-2 variants. Looking at the study overall: Among those in the COV1001 Ad26.COV2.S trial arm was the donor. Study results and caveats: An underestimation of total T cell responses may have resulted from the TCR breadth and depth analyses. The study found similar non-spike TCR breadth in vaccine and placebo recipients. Reportedly, spike-specific CD8+ and CD4+ T cell responses achieved substantial breadth once vaccination had taken place.

The treatment was: over 15 received Ad26.COV2.S at low or high dose, single or two shots; roughly five received placebo; per-sample allocation not given. Samples were taken on day 63 after the first vaccine or placebo injection. Produced via immunoSEQ multiplex PCR; TCRdb's table is partial and in-frame only. The sample lists approximately 480,000 clones, 87% occurring once. Trimming removed 5 bases at V and 1 base at J, with 6 bases between. The germline CDR1 and CDR2 sequences are MNHEY and SMNVEV (reference sequence). This CDR3 has 13 residues. Sequencing used peripheral blood, obtained in a trial of Ad26.COV2.S vaccine versus placebo. This chain uses TRBV27 with TRBJ1-3; D not certain. The sequence was collected from a person aged 18-60 years who received the Ad26.COV2.S COVID-19 vaccine or a placebo. This CDR3 reads CASSMSSGNTIYF. The DNA for the CDR3 is TGTGCCAGCAGTATGAGTTCTGGAAACACCATATATTTT.